Given below is one TCR beta chain in context. This clone showed up just a few times. Its antigen specificity is not known. Per-base quality was not reported, and no clone a single base away is much larger than it. Receptors were amplified or captured by the immunoSEQ multiplex PCR assay. This immuneACCESS table, as held by TCRdb, lists in-frame sequences with V and J called but not all clones. Of the missing ones, under half trace to an unresolved V gene in checked studies; the others have no known cause. This sample comprises about 72,000 clones, roughly 92% of them detected only once. Of the sample, approximately 0.34% is held by the ten largest clones. The data belong to a study of technical replicates of blood from several donors (dated by TCRdb to about 2017). Input material: T cells isolated from PBMCs. This clonotype originated in a human donor in good health.

The nucleotide sequence reads TGCGCCAGCAGCACTCAGGGACATGGGAACACTGAAGCTTTCTTT. Translated, this is CASSTQGHGNTEAFF. The chain is made from TRBV4-1 and TRBJ1-1; a weak D assignment points to TRBD1 (6 bases agree). Deletion took 5 bases off V and 1 base off J, with a span of 14 bases between the germline ends. From the cysteine through the phenylalanine, the CDR3 covers 15 amino acids. The sequence is cut down to CDR3 DNA, 45 bases in frame from base 1. The germline V gene gives CDR1 as MGHRA and CDR2 as YSYEKL.